The 22 T cell receptor beta chains in this list originate from one sample, sequenced in a study of shared clonotypes between healthy human individuals. Repertoires were generated with immunoSEQ multiplex PCR, while TCRdb's copy carries only in-frame clones and drops some. This sample has roughly 2 million clones, with 85% to 95% found just once. The sequencing input was naive CD4+ T cells sorted from blood. Regarding subset: CD45RA+ positively selected. All receptors come from a man younger than 35 in good health.

J is TRBJ2-5 and V is TRBV7-2; unclear D gene. The length of the CDR3 is 12 residues. Trimming left V 5 bases short and J 5 bases short, with 9 bases between. Germline lookup yields CDR1 SGHTA and CDR2 FQGNSA. The chain's CDR3 is CASSVQRETQYF. For the CDR3, the DNA is TGTGCCAGCAGCGTCCAAAGGGAGACCCAGTACTTC.

The chain combines TRBV7-2 with TRBJ1-2; the D is unclear. V lost 0 bases, J lost 4 bases, and 9 bases lay in between. This CDR3 comprises 14 residues. Germline-derived CDR1 and CDR2 are SGHTA and FQGNSA. In nucleotides, the CDR3 is TGTGCCAGCAGCTTAGCTCCGGTCGGCTATGGCTACACCTTC. The encoded protein is CASSLAPVGYGYTF.

The chain combines TRBV9 with TRBJ2-5; D is ambiguous. The CDR3 covers 15 residues. CDR1 is SGDLS, CDR2 YYNGEE, per germline. Trimming cost V 1 base and J 1 base, with 11 bases left between them. The CDR3 sequence: CASSVLATAQETQYF. The CDR3 bases are TGTGCCAGCAGCGTATTGGCTACCGCCCAAGAGACCCAGTACTTC.

V is TRBV6-1 and J is TRBJ1-2; TRBD1 matches at 8 bases. CDR1 is MNHNS, CDR2 SASEGT, per germline. This CDR3 has 13 residues. J lost 8 bases, V lost 6 bases, and 8 bases had no gene match. The CDR3 sequence: CASSQTGAYGYTF. The CDR3, as DNA: TGTGCCAGCAGCCAGACAGGGGCTTACGGCTACACCTTC.

The chain couples TRBV7-9 to TRBJ1-1; TRBD1 aligns across 7 bases. The germline V gene encodes CDR1 SEHNR and CDR2 FQNEAQ (reference sequence). The CDR3 is made up of 17 amino acids. V lost 5 bases, J lost 0 bases, and 12 bases stayed unmatched. The CDR3 DNA is TGTGCCAGCAGCCCCGGGGTCGGCACAGGGGTGAACACTGAAGCTTTCTTT. Translation gives CASSPGVGTGVNTEAFF.

This clone was counted only a few times. This rearrangement joins TRBV14 to TRBJ2-2; D tentatively reads TRBD1 or TRBD2 (6 bases each). The ends were cut back, 0 bases at V and 4 bases at J, with 12 bases in the middle. The CDR3 totals 16 residues. The germline gives CDR1 SGHDN, CDR2 FVKESK. CDR3 residues: CASSQDGGRATGELFF. The CDR3 DNA reads as TGTGCCAGCAGCCAAGACGGGGGCAGGGCCACCGGGGAGCTGTTTTTT. Full variable domain (outside the CDR3, taken from reference TRBV14 and TRBJ2-2): EAGVTQFPSHSVIEKGQTVTLRCDPISGHDNLYWYRRVMGKEIKFLLHFVKESKQDESGMPNNRFLAERTGGTYSTLKVQPAELEDSGVYFCASSQDGGRATGELFFGEGSRLTVL.

The rearrangement joins TRBV11-2 to TRBJ1-4; 8 bases fit TRBD1. Trimming cost V 8 bases and J 8 bases; bases outside gene matches: 7. CDR1 SGHAT and CDR2 FQNNGV come from the germline V gene. This CDR3 has 13 residues. The CDR3 loop is CASHQGAREKLFF. CDR3 DNA sequence: TGTGCCAGCCACCAGGGGGCTCGGGAAAAACTGTTTTTT.

This sequence joins TRBV5-1 and TRBJ1-1; D call uncertain. V was pared by 0 bases and J by 0 bases, with 12 bases between. The CDR3 has 16 residues. The germline V gene has CDR1 SGHRS and CDR2 YFSETQ. This chain's CDR3 is CASSLELSSMNTEAFF. In nucleotides, the CDR3 is TGCGCCAGCAGCTTGGAACTCTCTAGCATGAACACTGAAGCTTTCTTT.

This clone has a handful of counts. This chain links TRBV19 with TRBJ2-4; 15 positions agree with TRBD2. Germline assignment: CDR1 LNHDA and CDR2 SQIVND (reference sequence). J gave up 5 bases and V 7 bases, and 12 bases lay outside the gene matches. CDR3 size: 18 residues. The CDR3 DNA is TGTGCCAGTACGGGACTAGCGGGAGGACACGTTACCCAAAACATTCAGTACTTC. Its protein is CASTGLAGGHVTQNIQYF. Complete variable domain (other parts from reference TRBV19 and TRBJ2-4): DGGITQSPKYLFRKEGQNVTLSCEQNLNHDAMYWYRQDPGQGLRLIYYSQIVNDFQKGDIAEGYSVSREKKESFPLTVTSAQKNPTAFYLCASTGLAGGHVTQNIQYFGAGTRLSVL.

The genes are TRBV6-6 and TRBJ2-7; perhaps D is TRBD1 or TRBD2 (7 bases each). CDR1 is MNHNY and CDR2 is SVGAGI in the germline V gene (reference sequence). This CDR3 has 15 residues. V was clipped by 5 bases and J by 5 bases, with 19 bases between them. CDR3: CASSLFGRGPDEQYF. The CDR3 DNA is TGTGCCAGCAGTCTATTTGGGAGGGGGCCAGACGAGCAGTACTTC.

The chain uses TRBV2 and TRBJ2-2, with D possibly being TRBD2 (5 bases). V was cut by 10 bases and J by 0 bases, with 12 bases left in between. Germline CDR1 SNHLY, CDR2 FYNNEI. The CDR3 totals 14 residues. The CDR3 DNA sequence: TGTGCCATCCTTGGACTGGCGAACACCGGGGAGCTGTTTTTT. Residues: CAILGLANTGELFF. The whole variable domain, filled in from reference TRBV2 and TRBJ2-2, reads EPEVTQTPSHQVTQMGQEVILRCVPISNHLYFYWYRQILGQKVEFLVSFYNNEISEKSEIFDDQFSVERPDGSNFTLKIRSTKLEDSAMYFCAILGLANTGELFFGEGSRLTVL.

This rearrangement joins TRBV7-9 to TRBJ2-3; maybe TRBD2 (5 bases). The germline CDR1 and CDR2 sequences are SEHNR and FQNEAQ (reference sequence). The CDR3 length is 13 residues. V shed 8 bases and J shed 2 bases, with 11 bases lying between them. Here the CDR3 reads CASLWRATDTQYF. The CDR3 nucleotides read TGTGCCAGCCTTTGGCGGGCCACAGATACGCAGTATTTT.

This chain links TRBV4-1 with TRBJ1-5; D might be TRBD1 (6 bases). The CDR3 length is 15 residues. Germline CDR1 MGHRA, CDR2 YSYEKL. The germline V and J ends were trimmed by 3 bases and 6 bases, with 15 bases remaining between them. The CDR3 DNA reads TGCGCCAGCAGCCAGTACAGGGAAGGGGCTCAGCCCCAGCATTTT. This sequence encodes CASSQYREGAQPQHF.

The chain has TRBV10-3 and TRBJ1-3, with 9 nucleotides matching TRBD1. V shed 5 bases and J 3 bases; nucleotides not matched to a gene: 5. The CDR3 consists of 15 residues. CDR1 and CDR2 from the germline V gene are ENHRY and SYGVKD. CDR3 bases: TGTGCCATCAGTACAGACAGGGGGATTGGAAACACCATATATTTT. Translated, it gives CAISTDRGIGNTIYF.

The chain carries TRBV15 and TRBJ1-2, with 7 nucleotides matching TRBD1. The germline V gene encodes CDR1 LNHNV and CDR2 YYDKDF (reference sequence). V was pared by 1 base and J by 4 bases, with 3 bases of the junction left unmatched. The CDR3 contains 14 residues. The CDR3 region is CATSRGDRVYGYTF. The CDR3 nucleotides are TGTGCCACCAGCAGAGGTGACAGGGTCTATGGCTACACCTTC.

A single count supports this clone. The CDR3 here is CASSPTGTMILGEQFF. Written as DNA, the CDR3 is TGTGCCAGCAGCCCCACCGGGACTATGATATTAGGTGAGCAGTTCTTC. The chain has TRBV2 and TRBJ2-1, with 7 bases identical to TRBD2. The germline gives CDR1 SNHLY, CDR2 FYNNEI. J gave up 9 bases and V 6 bases, and 17 bases lay outside the gene matches. This CDR3 contains 16 residues. The variable domain in full, with the rest retrieved from reference TRBV2 and TRBJ2-1, is EPEVTQTPSHQVTQMGQEVILRCVPISNHLYFYWYRQILGQKVEFLVSFYNNEISEKSEIFDDQFSVERPDGSNFTLKIRSTKLEDSAMYFCASSPTGTMILGEQFFGPGTRLTVL.

A word on this clone: With a much larger clone just one base away, this may be a read error. Distinct nucleotide sequences in the sample also encode this CDR3. This rearrangement joins TRBV11-2 to TRBJ2-7, with D perhaps matching TRBD2 (6 bases). CDR1 SGHAT and CDR2 FQNNGV come from the germline V gene. The CDR3 spans 15 residues. Here the CDR3 reads CASRRDPILTYEQYF. CDR3 nucleotides: TGTGCCAGCAGGCGGGATCCGATCCTAACCTACGAACAGTACTTC. The full variable domain, in which reference TRBV11-2 and TRBJ2-7 provide the parts outside the CDR3, is EAGVAQSPRYKIIEKRQSVAFWCNPISGHATLYWYQQILGQGPKLLIQFQNNGVVDDSQLPKDRFSAERLKGVDSTLKIQPAKLEDSAVYLCASRRDPILTYEQYFGPGTRLTVT.

This chain uses TRBV12-5 with TRBJ1-1, with unresolved D. The germline gives CDR1 LGHNT, CDR2 FRNRAP. The CDR3 sequence is 14 residues long. Trimming left V 7 bases short and J 0 bases short, with 12 bases between. Here the CDR3 reads CASASAQMNTEAFF. Here the CDR3 DNA reads TGTGCTAGTGCCTCCGCACAGATGAACACTGAAGCTTTCTTT.

V and J are TRBV10-1 and TRBJ2-3, with unresolved D. CDR1 and CDR2 (germline): WNHNN, SYGVQD (reference sequence). CDR3 length: 11 amino acids. V was pared by 2 bases and J by 6 bases, with 3 bases between. The CDR3 sequence is CASSEIDTQYF. As DNA, the CDR3 is TGCGCCAGCAGTGAGATCGATACGCAGTATTTT.

This chain joins TRBV7-2 and TRBJ1-1; 9 bases line up with TRBD1. Germline-derived CDR1 and CDR2 are SGHTA and FQGNSA. V shed 6 bases, J shed 4 bases, and the junction held 6 bases outside the gene matches. CDR3 length: 14 residues. CDR3 sequence (DNA): TGTGCCAGCAGTTCACAGGGGGCGGTCACTGAAGCTTTCTTT. Its protein product is CASSSQGAVTEAFF.

The chain is built from TRBV5-6 and TRBJ2-5, with 8 bases fitting TRBD2. Germline V gives CDR1 SGHDT, CDR2 YYEEEE. The CDR3 sequence is 16 residues long. Trimming cost V 4 bases and J 1 base; bases outside gene matches: 9. The CDR3 bases are TGTGCCAGCAGCCTTCGGGTAGCGGGACCCCAAGAGACCCAGTACTTC. Translating gives CASSLRVAGPQETQYF.

This chain joins TRBV10-1 and TRBJ2-1, with D perhaps TRBD1 (6 bases). V lost 3 bases to trimming and J lost 6 bases, with 9 bases between them. CDR3 length: 13 amino acids. Germline-derived CDR1 and CDR2 are WNHNN and SYGVQD (reference sequence). The CDR3 loop reads CASSEQGGNEQFF. The DNA for the CDR3 is TGCGCCAGCAGTGAACAGGGTGGCAATGAGCAGTTCTTC.